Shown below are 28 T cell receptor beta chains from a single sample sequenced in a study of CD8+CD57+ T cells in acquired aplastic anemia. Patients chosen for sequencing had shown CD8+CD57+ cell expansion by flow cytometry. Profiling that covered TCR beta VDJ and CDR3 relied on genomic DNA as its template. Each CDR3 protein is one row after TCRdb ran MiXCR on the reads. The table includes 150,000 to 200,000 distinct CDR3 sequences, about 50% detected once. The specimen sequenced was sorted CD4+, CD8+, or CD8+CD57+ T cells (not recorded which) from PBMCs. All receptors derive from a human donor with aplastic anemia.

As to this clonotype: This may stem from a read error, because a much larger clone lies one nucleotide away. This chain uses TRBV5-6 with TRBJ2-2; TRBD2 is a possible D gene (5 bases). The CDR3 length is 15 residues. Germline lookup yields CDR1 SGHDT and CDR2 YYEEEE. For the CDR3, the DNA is TGTGCCAGCAGCTTACGATGGTGGCCCACCGGGGAGCTGTCTTTT. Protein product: CASSLRWWPTGELSF.

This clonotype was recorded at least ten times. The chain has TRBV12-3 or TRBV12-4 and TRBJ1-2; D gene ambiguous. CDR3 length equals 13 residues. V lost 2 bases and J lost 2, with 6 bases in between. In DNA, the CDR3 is TGTGCCAGCAGTTTAACCCCCAACTATGGCTACACCTTC. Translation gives CASSLTPNYGYTF.

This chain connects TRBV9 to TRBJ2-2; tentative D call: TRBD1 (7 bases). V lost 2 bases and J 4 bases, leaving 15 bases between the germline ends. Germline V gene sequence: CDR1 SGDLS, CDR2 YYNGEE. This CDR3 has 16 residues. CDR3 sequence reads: CASSVSGGTPTGELFF. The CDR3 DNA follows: TGTGCCAGCAGCGTGTCAGGGGGGACCCCCACCGGGGAGCTGTTTTTT.

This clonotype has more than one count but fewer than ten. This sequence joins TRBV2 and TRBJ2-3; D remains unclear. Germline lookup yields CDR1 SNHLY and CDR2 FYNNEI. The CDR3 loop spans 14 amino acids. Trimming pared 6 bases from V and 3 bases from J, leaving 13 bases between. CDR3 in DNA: TGTGCCAGCAGCGCCGTGGGCACGACAGATACGCAGTATTTT. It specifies CASSAVGTTDTQYF.

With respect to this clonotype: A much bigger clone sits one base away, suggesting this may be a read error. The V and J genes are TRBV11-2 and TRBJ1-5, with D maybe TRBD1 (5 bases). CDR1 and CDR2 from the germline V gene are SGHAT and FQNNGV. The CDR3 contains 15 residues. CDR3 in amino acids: CASSFGTASSQPQHF. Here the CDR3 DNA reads TGTGCCAGCAGCTTCGGGACTGCGAGCAGTCAGCCCCAGCATTTT.

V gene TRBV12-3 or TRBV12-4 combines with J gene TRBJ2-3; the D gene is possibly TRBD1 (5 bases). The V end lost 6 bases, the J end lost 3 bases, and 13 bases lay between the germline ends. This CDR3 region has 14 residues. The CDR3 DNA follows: TGTGCCAGCAGCTTGTTCAGGGAAACAGATACGCAGTATTTT. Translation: CASSLFRETDTQYF.

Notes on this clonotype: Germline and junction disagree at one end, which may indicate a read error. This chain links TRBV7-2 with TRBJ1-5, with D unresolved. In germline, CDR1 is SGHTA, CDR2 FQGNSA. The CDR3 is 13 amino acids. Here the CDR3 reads CASSLGGLQPQHF. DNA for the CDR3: TGCGCCAGCAGCTTGGGCGGGTTGCAGCCCCAGCATTTT.

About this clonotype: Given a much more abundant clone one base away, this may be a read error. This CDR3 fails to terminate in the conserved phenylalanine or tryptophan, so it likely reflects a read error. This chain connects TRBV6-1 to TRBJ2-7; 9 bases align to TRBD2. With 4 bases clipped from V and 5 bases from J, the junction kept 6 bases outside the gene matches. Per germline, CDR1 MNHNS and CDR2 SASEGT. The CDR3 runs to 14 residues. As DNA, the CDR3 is TGTGCCAGCAGTGCCCTACTAGCGGGCAACGAGCAGTACCTC. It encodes CASSALLAGNEQYL.

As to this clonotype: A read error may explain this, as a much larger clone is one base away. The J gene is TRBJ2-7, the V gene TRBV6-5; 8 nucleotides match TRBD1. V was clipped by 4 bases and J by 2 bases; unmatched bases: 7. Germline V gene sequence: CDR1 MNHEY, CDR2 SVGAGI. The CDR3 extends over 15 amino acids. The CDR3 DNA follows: TGTGCCAGCAGTTTAGGACAGGGCGACCCCTACGAGCAGTACTTC. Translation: CASSLGQGDPYEQYF.

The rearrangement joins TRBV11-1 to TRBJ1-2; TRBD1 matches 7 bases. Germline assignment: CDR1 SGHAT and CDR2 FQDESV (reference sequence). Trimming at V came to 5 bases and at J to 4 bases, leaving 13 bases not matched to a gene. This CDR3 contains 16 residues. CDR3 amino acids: CASSLLEGAISYGYTF. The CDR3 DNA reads TGTGCCAGCAGCCTCCTTGAGGGGGCGATTAGCTATGGCTACACCTTC.

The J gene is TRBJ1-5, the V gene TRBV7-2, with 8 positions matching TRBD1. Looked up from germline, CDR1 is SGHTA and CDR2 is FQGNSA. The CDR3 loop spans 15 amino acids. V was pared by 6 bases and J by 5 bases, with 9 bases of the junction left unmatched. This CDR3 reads CASRRGQGGYQPQHF. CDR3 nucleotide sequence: TGTGCCAGCAGACGAGGACAGGGTGGATATCAGCCCCAGCATTTT.

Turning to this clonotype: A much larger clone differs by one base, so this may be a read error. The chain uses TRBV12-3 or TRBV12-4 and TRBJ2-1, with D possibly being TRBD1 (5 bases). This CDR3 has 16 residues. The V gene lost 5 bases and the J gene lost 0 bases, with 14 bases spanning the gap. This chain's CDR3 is CASSPPGSDSYNEQFF. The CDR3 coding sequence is TGTGCCAGCAGTCCACCAGGGTCCGACTCCTACAATGAGCAGTTCTTC.

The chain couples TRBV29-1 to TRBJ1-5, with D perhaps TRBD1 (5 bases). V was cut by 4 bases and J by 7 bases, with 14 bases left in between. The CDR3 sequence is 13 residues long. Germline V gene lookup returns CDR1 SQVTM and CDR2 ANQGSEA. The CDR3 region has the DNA TGCAGCGTTGGAAGCAGGGCTGACCAGCCCCAGCATTTT. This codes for CSVGSRADQPQHF.

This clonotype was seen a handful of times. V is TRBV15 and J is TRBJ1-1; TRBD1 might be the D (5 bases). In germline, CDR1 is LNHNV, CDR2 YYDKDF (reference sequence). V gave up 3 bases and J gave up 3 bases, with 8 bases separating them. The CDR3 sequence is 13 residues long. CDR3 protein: CATSRVGDTEAFF. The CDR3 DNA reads TGTGCCACCAGCAGGGTGGGGGACACTGAAGCTTTCTTT.

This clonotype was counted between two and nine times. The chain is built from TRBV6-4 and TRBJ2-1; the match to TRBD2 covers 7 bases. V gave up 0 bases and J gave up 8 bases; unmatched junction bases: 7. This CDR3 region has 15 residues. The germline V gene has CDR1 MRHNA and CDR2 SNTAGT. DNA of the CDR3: TGTGCCAGCAGTGACTCGATGGGAGGGAAGGATGAGCAGTTCTTC. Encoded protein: CASSDSMGGKDEQFF.

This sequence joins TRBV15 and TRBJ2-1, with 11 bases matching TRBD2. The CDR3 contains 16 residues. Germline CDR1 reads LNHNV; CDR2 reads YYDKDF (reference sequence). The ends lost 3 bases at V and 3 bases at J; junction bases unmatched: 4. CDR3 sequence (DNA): TGTGCCACCAGCAGGGGTCTAGCGGGGGGCTACAATGAGCAGTTCTTC. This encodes CATSRGLAGGYNEQFF.

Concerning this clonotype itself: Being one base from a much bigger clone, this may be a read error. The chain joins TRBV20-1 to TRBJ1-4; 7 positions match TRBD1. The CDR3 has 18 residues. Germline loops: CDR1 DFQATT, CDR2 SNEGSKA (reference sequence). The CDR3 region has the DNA TGCAGTGCTAGAGGAGTCGGGACAGCTACCGCAACTAATGGAAAACTGTTTTTT. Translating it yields CSARGVGTATATNGKLFF.

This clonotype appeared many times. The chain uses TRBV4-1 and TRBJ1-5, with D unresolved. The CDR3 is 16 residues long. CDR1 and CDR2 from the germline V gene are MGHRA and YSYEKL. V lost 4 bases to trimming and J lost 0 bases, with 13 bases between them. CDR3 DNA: TGCGCCAGCAGCCCCGAAGGGCTAAATAGCAATCAGCCCCAGCATTTT. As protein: CASSPEGLNSNQPQHF.

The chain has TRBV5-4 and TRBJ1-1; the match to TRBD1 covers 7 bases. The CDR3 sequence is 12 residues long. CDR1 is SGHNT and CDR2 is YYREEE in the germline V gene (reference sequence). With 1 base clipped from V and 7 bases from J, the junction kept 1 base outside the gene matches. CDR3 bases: TGTGCCAGCAGCTTGAGGGACAGTGAAGCTTTCTTT. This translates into CASSLRDSEAFF.

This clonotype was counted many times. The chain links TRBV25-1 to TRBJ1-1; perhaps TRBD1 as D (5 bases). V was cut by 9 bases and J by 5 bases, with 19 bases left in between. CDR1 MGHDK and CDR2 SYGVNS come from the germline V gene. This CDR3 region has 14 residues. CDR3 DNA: TGTGCCAGTCAGGAGGGGTCCGCAGGAACTGAAGCTTTCTTT. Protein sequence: CASQEGSAGTEAFF.

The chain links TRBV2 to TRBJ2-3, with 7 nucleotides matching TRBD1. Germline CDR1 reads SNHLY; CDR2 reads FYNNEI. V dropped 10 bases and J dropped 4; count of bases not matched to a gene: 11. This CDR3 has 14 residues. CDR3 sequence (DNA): TGTGCCACGACCGACAGGGATGGGTCAGATACGCAGTATTTT. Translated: CATTDRDGSDTQYF.

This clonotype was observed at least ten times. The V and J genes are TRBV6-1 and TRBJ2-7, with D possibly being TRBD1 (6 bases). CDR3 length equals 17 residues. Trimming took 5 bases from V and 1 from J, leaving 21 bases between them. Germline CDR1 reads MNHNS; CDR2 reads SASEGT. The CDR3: CASSPTQGSVLSYEQYF. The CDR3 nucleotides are TGTGCCAGCAGTCCAACCCAGGGGTCCGTGCTGTCCTACGAGCAGTACTTC.

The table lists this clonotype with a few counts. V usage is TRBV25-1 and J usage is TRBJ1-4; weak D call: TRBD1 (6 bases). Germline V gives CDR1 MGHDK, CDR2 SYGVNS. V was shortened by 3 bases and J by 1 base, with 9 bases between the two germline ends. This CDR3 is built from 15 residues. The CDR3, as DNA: TGTGCCAGCAGTGATCCCAGGGGAACTAATGAAAAACTGTTTTTT. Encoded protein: CASSDPRGTNEKLFF.

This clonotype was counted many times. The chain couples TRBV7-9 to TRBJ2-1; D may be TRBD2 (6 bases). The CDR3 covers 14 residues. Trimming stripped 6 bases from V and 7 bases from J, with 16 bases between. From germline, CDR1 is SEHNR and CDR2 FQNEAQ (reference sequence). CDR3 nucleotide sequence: TGTGCCAGCAGAGGGTGGGAGGTACGGAATGAGCAGTTCTTC. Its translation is CASRGWEVRNEQFF.

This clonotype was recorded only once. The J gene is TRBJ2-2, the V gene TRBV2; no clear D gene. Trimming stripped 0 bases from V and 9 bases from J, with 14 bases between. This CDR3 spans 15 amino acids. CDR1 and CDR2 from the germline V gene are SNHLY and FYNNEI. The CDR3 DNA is TGTGCCAGCAGTGAAGCTAGCAAAGCAGGCTGGGAGCTGTTTTTT. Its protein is CASSEASKAGWELFF.

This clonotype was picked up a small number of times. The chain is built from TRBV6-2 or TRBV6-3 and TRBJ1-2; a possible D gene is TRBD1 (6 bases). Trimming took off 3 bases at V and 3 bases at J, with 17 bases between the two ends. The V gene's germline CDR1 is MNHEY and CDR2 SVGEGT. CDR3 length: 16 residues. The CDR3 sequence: CASSYIFDRQDYGYTF. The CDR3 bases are TGTGCCAGCAGTTATATCTTCGACAGGCAAGACTATGGCTACACCTTC.

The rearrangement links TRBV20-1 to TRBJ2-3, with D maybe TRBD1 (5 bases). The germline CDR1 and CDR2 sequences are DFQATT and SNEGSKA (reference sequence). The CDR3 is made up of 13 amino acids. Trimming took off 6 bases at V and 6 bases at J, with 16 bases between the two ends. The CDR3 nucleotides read TGCAGTGCCCCCCAAGGGGTAACGGATACGCAGTATTTT. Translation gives CSAPQGVTDTQYF.

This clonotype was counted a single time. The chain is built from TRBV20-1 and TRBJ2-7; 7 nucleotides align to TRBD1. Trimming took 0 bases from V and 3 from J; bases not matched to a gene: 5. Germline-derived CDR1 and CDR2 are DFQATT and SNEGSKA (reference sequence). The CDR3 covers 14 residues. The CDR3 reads CSARDLGQHYEQYF. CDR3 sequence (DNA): TGCAGTGCTAGAGACCTGGGACAGCACTACGAGCAGTACTTC.